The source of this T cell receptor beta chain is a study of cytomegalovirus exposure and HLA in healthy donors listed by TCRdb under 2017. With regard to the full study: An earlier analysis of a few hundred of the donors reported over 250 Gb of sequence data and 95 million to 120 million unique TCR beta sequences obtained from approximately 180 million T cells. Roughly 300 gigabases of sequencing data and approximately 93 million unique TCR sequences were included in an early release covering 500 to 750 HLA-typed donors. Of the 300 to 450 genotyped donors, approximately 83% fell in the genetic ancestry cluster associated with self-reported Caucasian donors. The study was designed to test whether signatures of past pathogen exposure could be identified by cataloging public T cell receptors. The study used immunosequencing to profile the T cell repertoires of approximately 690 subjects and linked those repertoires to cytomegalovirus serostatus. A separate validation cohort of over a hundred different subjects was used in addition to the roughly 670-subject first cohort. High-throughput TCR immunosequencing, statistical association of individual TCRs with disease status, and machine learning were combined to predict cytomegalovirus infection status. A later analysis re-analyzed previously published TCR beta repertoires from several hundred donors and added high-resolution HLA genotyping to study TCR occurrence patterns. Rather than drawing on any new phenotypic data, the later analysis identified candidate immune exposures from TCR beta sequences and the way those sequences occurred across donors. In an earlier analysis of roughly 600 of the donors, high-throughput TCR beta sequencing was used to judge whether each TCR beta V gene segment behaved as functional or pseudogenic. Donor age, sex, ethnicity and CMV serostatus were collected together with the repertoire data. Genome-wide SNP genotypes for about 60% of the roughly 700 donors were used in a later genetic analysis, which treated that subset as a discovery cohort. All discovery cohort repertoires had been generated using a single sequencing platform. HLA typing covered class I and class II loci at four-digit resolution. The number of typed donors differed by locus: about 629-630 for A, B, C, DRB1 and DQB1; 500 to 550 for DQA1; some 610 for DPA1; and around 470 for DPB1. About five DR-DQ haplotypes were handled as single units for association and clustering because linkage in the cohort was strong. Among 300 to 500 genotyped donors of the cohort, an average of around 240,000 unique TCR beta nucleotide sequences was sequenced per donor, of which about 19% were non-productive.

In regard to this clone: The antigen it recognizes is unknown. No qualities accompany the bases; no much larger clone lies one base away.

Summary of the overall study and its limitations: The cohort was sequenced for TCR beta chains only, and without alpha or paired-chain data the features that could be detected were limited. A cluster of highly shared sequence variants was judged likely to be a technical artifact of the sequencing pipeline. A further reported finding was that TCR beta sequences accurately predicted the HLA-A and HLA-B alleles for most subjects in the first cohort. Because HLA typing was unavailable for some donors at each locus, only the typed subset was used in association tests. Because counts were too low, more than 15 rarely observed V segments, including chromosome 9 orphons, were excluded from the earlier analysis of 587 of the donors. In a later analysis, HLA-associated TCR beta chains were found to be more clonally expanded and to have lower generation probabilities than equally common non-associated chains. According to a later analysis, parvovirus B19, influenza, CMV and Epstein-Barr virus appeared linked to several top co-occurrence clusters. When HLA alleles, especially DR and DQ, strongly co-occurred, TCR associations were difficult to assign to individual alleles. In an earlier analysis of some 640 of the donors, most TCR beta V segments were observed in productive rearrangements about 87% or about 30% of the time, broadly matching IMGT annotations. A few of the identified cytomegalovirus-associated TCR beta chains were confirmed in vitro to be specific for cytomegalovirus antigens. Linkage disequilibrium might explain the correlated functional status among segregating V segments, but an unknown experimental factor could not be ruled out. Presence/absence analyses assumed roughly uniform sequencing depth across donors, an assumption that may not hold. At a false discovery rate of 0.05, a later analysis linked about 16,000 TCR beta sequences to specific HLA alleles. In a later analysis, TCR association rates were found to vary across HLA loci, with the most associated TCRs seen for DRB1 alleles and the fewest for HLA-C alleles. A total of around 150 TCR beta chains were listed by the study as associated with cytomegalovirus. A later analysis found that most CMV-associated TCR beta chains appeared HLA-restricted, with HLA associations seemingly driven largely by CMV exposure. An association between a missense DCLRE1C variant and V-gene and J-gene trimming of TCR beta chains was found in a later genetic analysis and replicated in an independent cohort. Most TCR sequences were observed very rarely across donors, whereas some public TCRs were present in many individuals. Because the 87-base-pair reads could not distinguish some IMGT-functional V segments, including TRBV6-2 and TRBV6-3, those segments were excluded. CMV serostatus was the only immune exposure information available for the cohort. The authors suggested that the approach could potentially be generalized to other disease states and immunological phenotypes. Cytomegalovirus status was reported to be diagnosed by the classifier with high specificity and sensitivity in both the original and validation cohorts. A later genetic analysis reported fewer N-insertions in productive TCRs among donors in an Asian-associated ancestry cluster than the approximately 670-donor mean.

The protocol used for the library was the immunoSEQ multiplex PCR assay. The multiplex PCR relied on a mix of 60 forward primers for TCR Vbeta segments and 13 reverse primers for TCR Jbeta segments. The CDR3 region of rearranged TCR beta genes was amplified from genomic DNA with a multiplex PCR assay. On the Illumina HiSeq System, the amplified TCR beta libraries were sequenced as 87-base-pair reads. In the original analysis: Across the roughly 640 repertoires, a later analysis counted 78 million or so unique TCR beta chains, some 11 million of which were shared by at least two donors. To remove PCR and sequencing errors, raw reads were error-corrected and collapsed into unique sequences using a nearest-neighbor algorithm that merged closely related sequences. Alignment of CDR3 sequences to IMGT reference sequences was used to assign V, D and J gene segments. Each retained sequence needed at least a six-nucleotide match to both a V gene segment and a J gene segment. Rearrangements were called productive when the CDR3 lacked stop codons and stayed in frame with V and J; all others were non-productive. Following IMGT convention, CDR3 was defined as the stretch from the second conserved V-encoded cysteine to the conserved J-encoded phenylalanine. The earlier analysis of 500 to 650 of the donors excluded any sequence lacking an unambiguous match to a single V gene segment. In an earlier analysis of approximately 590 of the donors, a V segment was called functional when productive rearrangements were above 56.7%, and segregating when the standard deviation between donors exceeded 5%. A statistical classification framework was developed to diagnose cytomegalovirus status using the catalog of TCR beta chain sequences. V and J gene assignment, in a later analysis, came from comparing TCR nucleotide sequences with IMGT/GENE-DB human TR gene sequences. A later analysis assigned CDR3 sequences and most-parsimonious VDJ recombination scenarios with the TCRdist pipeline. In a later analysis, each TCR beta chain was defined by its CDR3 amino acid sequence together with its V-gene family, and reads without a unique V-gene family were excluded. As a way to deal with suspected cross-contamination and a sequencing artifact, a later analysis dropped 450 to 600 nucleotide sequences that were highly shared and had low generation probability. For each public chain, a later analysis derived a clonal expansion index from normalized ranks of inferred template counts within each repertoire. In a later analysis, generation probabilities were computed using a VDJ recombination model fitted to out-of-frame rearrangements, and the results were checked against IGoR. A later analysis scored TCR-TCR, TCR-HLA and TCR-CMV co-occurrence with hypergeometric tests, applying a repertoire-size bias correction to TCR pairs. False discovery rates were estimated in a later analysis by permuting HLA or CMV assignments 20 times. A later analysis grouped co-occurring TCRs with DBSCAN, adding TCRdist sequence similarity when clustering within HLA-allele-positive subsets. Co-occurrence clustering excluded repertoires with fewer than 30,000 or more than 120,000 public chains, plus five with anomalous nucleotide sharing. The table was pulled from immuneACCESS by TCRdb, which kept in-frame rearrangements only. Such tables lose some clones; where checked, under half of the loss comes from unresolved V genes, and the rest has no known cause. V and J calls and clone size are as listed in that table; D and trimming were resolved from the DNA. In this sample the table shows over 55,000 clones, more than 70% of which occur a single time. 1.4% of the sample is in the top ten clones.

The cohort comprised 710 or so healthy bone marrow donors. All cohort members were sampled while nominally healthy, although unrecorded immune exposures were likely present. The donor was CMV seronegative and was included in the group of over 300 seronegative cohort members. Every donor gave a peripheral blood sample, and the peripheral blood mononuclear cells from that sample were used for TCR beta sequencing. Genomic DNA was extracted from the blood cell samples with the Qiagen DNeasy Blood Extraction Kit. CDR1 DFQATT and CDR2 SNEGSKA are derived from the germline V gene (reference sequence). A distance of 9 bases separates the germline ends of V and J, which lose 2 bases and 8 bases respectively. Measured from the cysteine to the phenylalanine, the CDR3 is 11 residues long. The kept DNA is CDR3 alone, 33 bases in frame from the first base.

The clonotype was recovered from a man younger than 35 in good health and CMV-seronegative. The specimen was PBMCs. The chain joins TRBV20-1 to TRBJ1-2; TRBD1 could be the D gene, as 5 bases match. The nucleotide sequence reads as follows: TGCAGTGCTAGACTCGGGGGAGGCTACACCTTC. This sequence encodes CSARLGGGYTF.